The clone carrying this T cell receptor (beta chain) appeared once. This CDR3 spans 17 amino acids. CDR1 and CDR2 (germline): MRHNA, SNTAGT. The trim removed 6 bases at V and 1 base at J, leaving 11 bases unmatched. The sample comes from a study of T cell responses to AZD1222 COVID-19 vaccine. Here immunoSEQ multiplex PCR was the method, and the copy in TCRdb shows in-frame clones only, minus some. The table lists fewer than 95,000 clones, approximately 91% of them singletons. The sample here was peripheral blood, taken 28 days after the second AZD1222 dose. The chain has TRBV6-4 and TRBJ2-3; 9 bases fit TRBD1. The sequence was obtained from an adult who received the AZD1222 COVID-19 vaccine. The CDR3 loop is CASSVRGTGPRTDTQYF. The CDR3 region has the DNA TGTGCCAGCAGCGTAAGAGGGACAGGGCCACGCACAGATACGCAGTATTTT.